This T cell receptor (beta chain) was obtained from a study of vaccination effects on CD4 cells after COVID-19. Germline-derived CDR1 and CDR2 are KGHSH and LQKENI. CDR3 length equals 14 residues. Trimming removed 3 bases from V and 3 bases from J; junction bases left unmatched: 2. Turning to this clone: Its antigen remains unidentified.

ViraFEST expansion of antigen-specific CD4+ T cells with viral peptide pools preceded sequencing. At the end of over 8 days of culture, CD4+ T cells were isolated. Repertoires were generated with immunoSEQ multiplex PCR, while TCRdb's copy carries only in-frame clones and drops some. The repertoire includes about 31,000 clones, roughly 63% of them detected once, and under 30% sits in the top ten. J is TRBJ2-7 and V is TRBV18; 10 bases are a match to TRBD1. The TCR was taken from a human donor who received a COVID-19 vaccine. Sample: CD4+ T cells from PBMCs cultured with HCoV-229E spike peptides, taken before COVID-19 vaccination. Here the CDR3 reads CASSPRTGGYEQYF. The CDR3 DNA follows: TGTGCCAGCTCACCCCGGACAGGGGGCTACGAGCAGTACTTC.